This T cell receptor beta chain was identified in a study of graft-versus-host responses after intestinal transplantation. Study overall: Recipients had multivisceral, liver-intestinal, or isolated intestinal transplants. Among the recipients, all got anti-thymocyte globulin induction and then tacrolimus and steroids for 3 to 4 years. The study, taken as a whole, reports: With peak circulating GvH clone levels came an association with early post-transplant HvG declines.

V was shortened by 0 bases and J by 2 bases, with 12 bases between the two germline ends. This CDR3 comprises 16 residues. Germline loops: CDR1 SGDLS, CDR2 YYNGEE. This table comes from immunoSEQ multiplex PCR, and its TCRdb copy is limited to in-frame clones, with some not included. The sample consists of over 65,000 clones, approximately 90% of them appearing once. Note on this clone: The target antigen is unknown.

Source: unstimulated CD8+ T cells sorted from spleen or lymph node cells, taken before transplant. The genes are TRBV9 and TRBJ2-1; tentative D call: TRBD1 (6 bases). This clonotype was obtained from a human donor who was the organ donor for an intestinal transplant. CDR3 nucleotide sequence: TGTGCCAGCAGCGTAGCCGACAGGCCGACCTACAATGAGCAGTTCTTC. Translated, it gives CASSVADRPTYNEQFF. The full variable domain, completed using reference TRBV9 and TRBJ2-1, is DSGVTQTPKHLITATGQRVTLRCSPRSGDLSVYWYQQSLDQGLQFLIQYYNGEERAKGNILERFSAQQFPDLHSELNLSSLELGDSALYFCASSVADRPTYNEQFFGPGTRLTVL.